The present T cell receptor beta chain was sequenced within a study of blood T cells in healthy people across ages. Combining a sample-barcoded 5' primer with a J-beta primer mix, a second PCR ran for roughly 6 to 11 cycles. TCRdb re-called the 5' RACE reads through MiXCR, storing one row per CDR3 protein. The repertoire includes about 650,000 distinct CDR3 sequences, approximately 31% of them detected once, and approximately 15% sits in the top ten. Trimming took 4 bases from V and 5 from J, leaving 14 bases between them. CDR1 SGHRS and CDR2 YFSETQ come from the germline V gene. This CDR3 has 14 residues. This clonotype showed up just a few times. Being one base from a much bigger clone, this may be a read error.

The chain has TRBV5-1 and TRBJ2-3; D may be TRBD1 or TRBD2 (5 bases each). The source material was blood. The origin of this receptor is a woman of 80 years or more in good health. The CDR3 nucleotides are TGCGCCAGCAGCGCGGACACGAGGGGAGATACGCAGTATTTT. Translation: CASSADTRGDTQYF.